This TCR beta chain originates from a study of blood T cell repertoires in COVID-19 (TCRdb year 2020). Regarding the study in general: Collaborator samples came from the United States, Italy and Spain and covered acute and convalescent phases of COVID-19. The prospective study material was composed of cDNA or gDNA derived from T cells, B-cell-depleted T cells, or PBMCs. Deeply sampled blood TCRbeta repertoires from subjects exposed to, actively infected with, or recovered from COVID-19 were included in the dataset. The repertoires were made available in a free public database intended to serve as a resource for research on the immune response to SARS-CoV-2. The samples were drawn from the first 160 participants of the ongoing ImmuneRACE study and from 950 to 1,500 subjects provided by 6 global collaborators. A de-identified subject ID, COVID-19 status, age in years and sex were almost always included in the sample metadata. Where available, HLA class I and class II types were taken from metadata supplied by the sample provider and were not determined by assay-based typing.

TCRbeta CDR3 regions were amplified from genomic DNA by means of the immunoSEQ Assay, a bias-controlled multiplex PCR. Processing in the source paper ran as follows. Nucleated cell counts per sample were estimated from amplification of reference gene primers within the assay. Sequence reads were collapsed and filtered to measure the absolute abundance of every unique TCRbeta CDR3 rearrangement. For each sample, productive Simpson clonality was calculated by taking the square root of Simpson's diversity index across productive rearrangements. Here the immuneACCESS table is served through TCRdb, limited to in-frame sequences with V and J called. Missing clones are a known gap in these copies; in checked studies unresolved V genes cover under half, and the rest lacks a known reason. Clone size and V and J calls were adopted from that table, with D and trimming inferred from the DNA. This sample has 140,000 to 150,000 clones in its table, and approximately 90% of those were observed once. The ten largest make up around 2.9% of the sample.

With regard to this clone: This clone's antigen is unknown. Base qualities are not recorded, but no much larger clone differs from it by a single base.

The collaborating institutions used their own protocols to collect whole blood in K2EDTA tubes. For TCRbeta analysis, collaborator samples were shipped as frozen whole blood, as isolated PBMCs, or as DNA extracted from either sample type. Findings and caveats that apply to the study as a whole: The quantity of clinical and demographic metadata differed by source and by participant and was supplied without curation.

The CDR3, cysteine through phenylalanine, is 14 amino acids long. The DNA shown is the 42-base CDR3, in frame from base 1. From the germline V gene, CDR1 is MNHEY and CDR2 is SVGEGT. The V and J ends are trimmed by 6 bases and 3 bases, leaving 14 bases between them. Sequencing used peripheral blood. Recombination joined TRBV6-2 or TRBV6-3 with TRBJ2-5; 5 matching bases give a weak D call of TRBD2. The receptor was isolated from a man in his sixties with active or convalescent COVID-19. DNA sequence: TGTGCCAGCAGCAGCCTATGGGGAGAAGAGACCCAGTACTTC. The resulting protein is CASSSLWGEETQYF.